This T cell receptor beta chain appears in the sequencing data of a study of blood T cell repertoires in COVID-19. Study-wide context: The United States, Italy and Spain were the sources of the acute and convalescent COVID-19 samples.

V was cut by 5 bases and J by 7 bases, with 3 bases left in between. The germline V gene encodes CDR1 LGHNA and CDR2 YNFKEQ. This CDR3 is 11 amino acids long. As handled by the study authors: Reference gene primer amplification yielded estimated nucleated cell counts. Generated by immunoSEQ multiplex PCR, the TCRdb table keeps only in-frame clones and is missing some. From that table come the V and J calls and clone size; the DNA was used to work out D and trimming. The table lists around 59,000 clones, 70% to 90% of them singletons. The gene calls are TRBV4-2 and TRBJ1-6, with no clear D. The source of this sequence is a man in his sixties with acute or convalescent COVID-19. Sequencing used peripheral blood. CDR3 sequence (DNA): TGTGCCAGCAGCGGCAATTCACCCCTCCACTTT. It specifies CASSGNSPLHF.